Each of the 22 T cell receptor beta chains below was sequenced from the same sample in a study of cytomegalovirus exposure and HLA in healthy donors. The PCR employed 60 Vbeta primers together with 13 Jbeta primers. Some clones are missing from TCRdb's copy, which holds only in-frame ones; the method was immunoSEQ multiplex PCR. The table lists over 40,000 clones, about 90% of them singletons. The sequenced sample consisted of PBMCs. The receptor source for this set is a woman in her 40s in good health and CMV-seropositive.

The genes are TRBV27 and TRBJ2-1, with TRBD2 as a possible D gene (5 bases). V shed 7 bases and J shed 4 bases, with 14 bases lying between them. Germline CDR1 MNHEY, CDR2 SMNVEV (reference sequence). This CDR3 contains 14 residues. The CDR3 is CASTPTSSYNEQFF. CDR3 in DNA: TGTGCCAGCACCCCCACTAGTTCGTACAATGAGCAGTTCTTC.

This sequence joins TRBV9 and TRBJ2-7; TRBD2 might be the D (5 bases). V dropped 3 bases and J dropped 5 bases, with 15 bases sitting between them. Germline CDR1 SGDLS, CDR2 YYNGEE. There are 14 residues in the CDR3. The CDR3 DNA sequence: TGTGCCAGCAGCGGGAATAGAGGGCTCAACGAGCAGTACTTC. Its protein is CASSGNRGLNEQYF.

This chain connects TRBV11-3 to TRBJ2-2, with D possibly TRBD2 on 5 matching bases. V lost 2 bases and J lost 6, with 10 bases in between. This CDR3 region has 14 residues. Per germline, CDR1 SGHNT and CDR2 YENEEA. The CDR3, as DNA: TGTGCCAGCAGCTTAAGAGGGATGGCCGGGGAGCTGTTTTTT. Translating it yields CASSLRGMAGELFF.

This chain links TRBV6-4 with TRBJ2-3, with 9 bases identical to TRBD2. V trimming: 0 bases; J trimming: 4 bases; junction bases outside the gene matches: 2. The germline CDR1 and CDR2 sequences are MRHNA and SNTAGT. CDR3 size: 15 residues. The DNA of the CDR3 is TGTGCCAGCAGTGACTCGTCTAGCGGGGCAGATACGCAGTATTTT. Protein sequence: CASSDSSSGADTQYF.

The CDR3, as DNA: TGTGCCAGCAGCTTGGGACAGGGGGCAGAGACAGATACGCAGTATTTT. Translating gives CASSLGQGAETDTQYF. The genes are TRBV7-9 and TRBJ2-3; TRBD1 aligns across 12 bases. CDR1 is SEHNR and CDR2 is FQNEAQ in the germline V gene (reference sequence). The CDR3 has 16 amino acids. V dropped 3 bases and J dropped 3; count of bases not matched to a gene: 4.

This clone appeared once. The genes are TRBV6-4 and TRBJ2-1, with D uncertain. This CDR3 contains 15 residues. V was pared by 3 bases and J by 6 bases, with 15 bases between. Germline values: CDR1 MRHNA, CDR2 SNTAGT. CDR3 sequence reads: CASSDLHPGGNEQFF. DNA of the CDR3: TGTGCCAGCAGTGATCTGCATCCAGGTGGCAATGAGCAGTTCTTC.

The CDR3 nucleotides read TGTGCCAGCAGTTACGAGGGAACTATTGGAAACACCATATATTTT. Protein: CASSYEGTIGNTIYF. V usage is TRBV6-6 and J usage is TRBJ1-3; no clear D. The CDR3 runs to 15 residues. Trimming left V 2 bases short and J 3 bases short, with 11 bases between. CDR1 is MNHNY and CDR2 is SVGAGI in the germline V gene (reference sequence).

V gene TRBV13 combines with J gene TRBJ2-1; 8 bases align to TRBD2. Losses at the gene ends were 5 bases for V and 7 bases for J; bases not matched to a gene: 10. The CDR3 is made up of 15 amino acids. The germline V gene encodes CDR1 PRHDT and CDR2 FYEKMQ (reference sequence). CDR3 DNA: TGTGCCAGCAGCCCCTTGAGCGGGAGTAAGAATGAGCAGTTCTTC. It is translated as CASSPLSGSKNEQFF.

This clone was counted once. The CDR3 bases are TGTGCCAGCAGTTACGGGACAGGGGGCTATGAGCAGTACTTC. Translating it yields CASSYGTGGYEQYF. The gene calls are TRBV6-5 and TRBJ2-7, with 12 nucleotides matching TRBD1. CDR3 size: 14 residues. J was trimmed by 7 bases and V by 2 bases; bases with no gene match: 3. The germline CDR1 and CDR2 sequences are MNHEY and SVGAGI.

The V and J genes are TRBV18 and TRBJ2-5; 7 bases match TRBD2. The CDR3 totals 13 residues. Germline CDR1 is KGHSH and CDR2 is LQKENI. V was pared by 5 bases and J by 4 bases, with 4 bases of the junction left unmatched. CDR3 residues: CASSVGRGETQYF. The DNA of the CDR3 is TGTGCCAGCTCAGTAGGGAGGGGAGAGACCCAGTACTTC.

The rearrangement uses TRBV6-1 and TRBJ1-1; D ambiguous. CDR3 size: 14 residues. V was shortened by 5 bases and J by 1 base, with 11 bases between the two germline ends. Per germline, CDR1 MNHNS and CDR2 SASEGT. CDR3 nucleotides: TGTGCCAGCAGTCTTGCCGGGTGGAACACTGAAGCTTTCTTT. Protein sequence: CASSLAGWNTEAFF.

Note on this clone: At one end the junction does not follow the germline gene, possibly because of a read error. The chain employs TRBV27 and TRBJ1-6; no reliable D call. This CDR3 comprises 13 residues. Germline lookup yields CDR1 MNHEY and CDR2 SMNVEV (reference sequence). The CDR3 here is CASRVRRGSPLHF. CDR3 DNA sequence: TGTGCAAGCAGAGTCCGGCGAGGTTCACCCCTCCACTTT.

The chain uses TRBV5-8 and TRBJ2-2, with a possible D match to TRBD1 (6 bases). V lost 0 bases and J lost 6, with 12 bases in between. CDR3 length: 15 residues. The germline gives CDR1 SGHTS, CDR2 YDEGEE. CDR3 protein: CASSLADRDAGELFF. DNA of the CDR3: TGTGCCAGCAGCTTGGCGGACAGAGACGCCGGGGAGCTGTTTTTT.

This chain connects TRBV28 to TRBJ2-3, with D maybe TRBD2 (5 bases). The CDR3 extends over 13 amino acids. Germline CDR1 MDHEN, CDR2 SYDVKM. The germline V and J ends were trimmed by 6 bases and 5 bases, with 12 bases remaining between them. For the CDR3, the DNA is TGTGCCAGCAGCCAACCGGGGATAGATACGCAGTATTTT. This sequence encodes CASSQPGIDTQYF.

J is TRBJ2-7 and V is TRBV5-1; TRBD1 agrees at 7 bases. The V gene end was trimmed by 4 bases and the J gene end by 4 bases; junction bases not matched to a gene: 8. CDR1 SGHRS and CDR2 YFSETQ come from the germline V gene. This CDR3 region has 14 residues. The CDR3 spells CASSLDGTAYEQYF. The CDR3 coding sequence is TGCGCCAGCAGCCTTGACGGGACAGCTTACGAGCAGTACTTC.

V usage is TRBV5-1 and J usage is TRBJ1-4; 9 nucleotides align to TRBD1. With V trimmed by 2 bases and J by 5 bases, 10 bases remained unmatched. The CDR3 has 17 amino acids. Germline lookup yields CDR1 SGHRS and CDR2 YFSETQ. CDR3 loop: CASSLQQPGTGNEKLFF. The CDR3 region has the DNA TGCGCCAGCAGCTTACAACAACCCGGGACAGGGAATGAAAAACTGTTTTTT.

This clone was observed a handful of times. The chain has TRBV5-4 and TRBJ1-1; D remains unclear. Germline lookup yields CDR1 SGHNT and CDR2 YYREEE (reference sequence). This CDR3 has 15 amino acids. V lost 3 bases and J lost 2, with 14 bases in between. CDR3 DNA: TGTGCCAGCAGCTCAAAAAGACAAGCAAACACTGAAGCTTTCTTT. This sequence encodes CASSSKRQANTEAFF.

The V and J genes are TRBV18 and TRBJ2-3; D possibly corresponds to TRBD2 (6 bases). Trimming cost V 3 bases and J 1 base, with 17 bases left between them. Germline-derived CDR1 and CDR2 are KGHSH and LQKENI. The CDR3 totals 17 residues. CDR3 amino acids: CASSPLPLPGGTDTQYF. DNA for the CDR3: TGTGCCAGCTCACCCCTACCCCTCCCGGGGGGCACAGATACGCAGTATTTT.

This clone was recorded only once. The chain combines TRBV4-1 with TRBJ1-5; possible D gene TRBD1, 6 bases. Per the germline V gene, CDR1 is MGHRA and CDR2 is YSYEKL. V was pared by 1 base and J by 5 bases, with 21 bases between. The CDR3 is made up of 18 amino acids. CDR3 in DNA: TGCGCCAGCAGCCAAGGGGCAACCGAACGACAGGCGGATCAGCCCCAGCATTTT. Encoded protein: CASSQGATERQADQPQHF.

The chain has TRBV7-9 and TRBJ2-7; possibly TRBD1 for D (5 bases). The germline gives CDR1 SEHNR, CDR2 FQNEAQ (reference sequence). CDR3 length: 12 residues. Trimming shortened V by 5 bases and J by 6 bases, and 11 bases separated the two germline ends. CDR3 protein: CASSGARIEQYF. The CDR3 nucleotides are TGTGCCAGCAGCGGGGCTCGGATCGAGCAGTACTTC.

CDR3 DNA: TGTGCCAGCAGGTCATCCGAGCAGTACTTC. Its translation is CASRSSEQYF. V usage is TRBV6-6 and J usage is TRBJ2-7; D is unclear. The CDR3 is 10 residues long. The ends were cut back, 6 bases at V and 6 bases at J, with 6 bases in the middle. In germline, CDR1 is MNHNY, CDR2 SVGAGI (reference sequence).

The chain employs TRBV13 and TRBJ1-2; 8 bases match TRBD1. Germline CDR1 reads PRHDT; CDR2 reads FYEKMQ (reference sequence). Trimming took 4 bases from V and 7 from J; bases not matched to a gene: 8. This CDR3 is 14 amino acids long. For the CDR3, the DNA is TGTGCCAGCAGCTCCCGACAGGGGTTGAGTGGCTACACCTTC. Translation gives CASSSRQGLSGYTF.